Reported below is one T cell receptor (beta chain). Antigen unknown. This record belongs to a study of graft-versus-host responses after intestinal transplantation. The CDR3 has 16 amino acids. The V and J ends lost 3 bases and 4 bases respectively, with 16 bases between them. Germline V lookup: CDR1 MGHRA, CDR2 YSYEKL. Clones were sequenced by immunoSEQ multiplex PCR, and TCRdb holds only the in-frame ones, with some missing. The table records about 85,000 clones, around 93% of them present only once. The sample in question was unstimulated CD8+ T cells sorted from spleen or lymph node cells, obtained before transplant. The genes are TRBV4-1 and TRBJ1-5; D is unresolved. The sequence was collected from a human donor who was the organ donor for an intestinal transplant. The chain's CDR3 is CASSHAPGDSNQPQHF. The CDR3 DNA reads as TGCGCCAGCAGCCATGCCCCAGGAGACTCTAATCAGCCCCAGCATTTT.